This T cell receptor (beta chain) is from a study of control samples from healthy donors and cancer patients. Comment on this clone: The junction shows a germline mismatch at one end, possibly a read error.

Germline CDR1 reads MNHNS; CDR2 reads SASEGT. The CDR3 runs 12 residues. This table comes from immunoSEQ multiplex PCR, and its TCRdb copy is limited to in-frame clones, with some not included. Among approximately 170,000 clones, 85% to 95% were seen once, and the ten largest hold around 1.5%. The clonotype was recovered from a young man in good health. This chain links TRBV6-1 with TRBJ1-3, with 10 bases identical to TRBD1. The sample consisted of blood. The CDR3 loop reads CASSEYRGQGIF. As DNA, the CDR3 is TGTGCCAGCAGTGAATATCGGGGACAGGGGATTTTT.